The 8 T cell receptor beta chains given below trace back to one sample, sequenced in a study of cytomegalovirus exposure and HLA in healthy donors. Here immunoSEQ multiplex PCR was the method, and the copy in TCRdb shows in-frame clones only, minus some. The table has 100,000 to 150,000 clones, approximately 91% seen once. The sequenced sample consisted of PBMCs. The receptor source for this set is a woman aged 18 to 35 in good health and CMV-seronegative.

The chain combines TRBV10-3 with TRBJ2-2; tentative D call: TRBD2 (6 bases). The V end was cut by 6 bases, the J end by 3 bases, with 17 bases between. The CDR3 spans 16 residues. The germline gives CDR1 ENHRY, CDR2 SYGVKD. CDR3 bases: TGTGCCATCAGCTCAACTCAGGGACTCGACACCGGGGAGCTGTTTTTT. As protein: CAISSTQGLDTGELFF.

This sequence joins TRBV27 and TRBJ2-2; D is ambiguous. There are 16 residues in the CDR3. Germline lookup yields CDR1 MNHEY and CDR2 SMNVEV (reference sequence). V lost 4 bases to trimming and J lost 4 bases, with 16 bases between them. CDR3 residues: CASSSDRLRVTGELFF. The CDR3 nucleotides are TGTGCCAGCAGTTCCGACCGACTCCGGGTCACCGGGGAGCTGTTTTTT.

This chain joins TRBV5-6 and TRBJ2-7, with TRBD2 matching over 14 bases. CDR3 length equals 16 residues. V shed 4 bases, J shed 3 bases, and the junction held 6 bases outside the gene matches. CDR1 and CDR2 (germline): SGHDT, YYEEEE. The CDR3 region has the DNA TGTGCCAGCAGCGCCGGGACTAGCGGGAGCTACTACGAGCAGTACTTC. Protein sequence: CASSAGTSGSYYEQYF.

V gene TRBV5-6 combines with J gene TRBJ2-3, with a tentative D call TRBD1 (5 bases). V lost 0 bases and J lost 1, with 12 bases in between. The CDR3 extends over 16 amino acids. Germline lookup yields CDR1 SGHDT and CDR2 YYEEEE. The CDR3 nucleotides read TGTGCCAGCAGCTTGGCCCAGGTGGGGCGCACAGATACGCAGTATTTT. Translating it yields CASSLAQVGRTDTQYF.

The chain uses TRBV4-1 and TRBJ1-2; 7 bases line up with TRBD1. V lost 1 base to trimming and J lost 2 bases; unmatched junction nucleotides: 4. The CDR3 is 15 residues long. The germline CDR1 and CDR2 sequences are MGHRA and YSYEKL. CDR3 sequence (DNA): TGCGCCAGCAGCCAAGTGCCGGGACAGAACTATGGCTACACCTTC. Translating gives CASSQVPGQNYGYTF.

The chain uses TRBV7-2 and TRBJ2-1; D may be TRBD2 (5 bases). Per germline, CDR1 SGHTA and CDR2 FQGNSA. CDR3 length: 14 amino acids. V was pared by 4 bases and J by 5 bases, with 12 bases between. CDR3 DNA sequence: TGTGCCAGCAGCTCATCCCCGGGGAACAATGAGCAGTTCTTC. Protein sequence: CASSSSPGNNEQFF.

This clone was seen a single time. V and J are TRBV6-5 and TRBJ1-5; 8 nucleotides match TRBD1. CDR3 length equals 15 residues. V lost 0 bases to trimming and J lost 9 bases; unmatched junction nucleotides: 7. Germline-derived CDR1 and CDR2 are MNHEY and SVGAGI. CDR3 amino acids: CASSYSGTGRAPQHF. Here the CDR3 DNA reads TGTGCCAGCAGTTACTCCGGGACAGGTCGCGCGCCCCAGCATTTT.

The CDR3 nucleotides read TGTGCCAGCAGCCCTAGGGACAGGGACTACAATGAGCAGTTCTTC. It specifies CASSPRDRDYNEQFF. This rearrangement joins TRBV7-9 to TRBJ2-1; 9 nucleotides align to TRBD1. The V segment lost 5 bases and the J segment 3 bases; nucleotides outside the gene matches: 5. Per germline, CDR1 SEHNR and CDR2 FQNEAQ (reference sequence). The length of the CDR3 is 15 residues.